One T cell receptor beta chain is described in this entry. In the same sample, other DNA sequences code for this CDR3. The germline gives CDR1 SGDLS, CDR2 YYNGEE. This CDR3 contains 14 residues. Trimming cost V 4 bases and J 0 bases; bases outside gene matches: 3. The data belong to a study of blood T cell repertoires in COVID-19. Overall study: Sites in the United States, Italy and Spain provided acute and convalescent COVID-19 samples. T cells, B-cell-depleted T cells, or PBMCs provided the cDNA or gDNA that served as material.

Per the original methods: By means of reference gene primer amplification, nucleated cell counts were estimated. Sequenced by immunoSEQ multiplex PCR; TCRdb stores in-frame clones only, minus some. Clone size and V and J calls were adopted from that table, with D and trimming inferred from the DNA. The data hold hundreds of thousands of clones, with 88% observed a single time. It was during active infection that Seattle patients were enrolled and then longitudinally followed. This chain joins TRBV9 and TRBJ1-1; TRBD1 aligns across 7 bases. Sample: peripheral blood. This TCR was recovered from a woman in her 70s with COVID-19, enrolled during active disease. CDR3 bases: TGTGCCAGCAGCCCTACAGGGGTGAACACTGAAGCTTTCTTT. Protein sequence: CASSPTGVNTEAFF.